This T cell receptor (beta chain) came from a study of blood T cells in healthy people across ages (dated by TCRdb to the mid-2010s). Background for the entire study: Template switching captured roughly one uniquely barcoded TCR beta cDNA molecule per two T cells in model experiments. Two additional independent replicas of 1 million unique cDNA reads from the same blood draw were analyzed for two donors (one aged 18 to 30 and one aged 80 or older). The donors were divided into four age groups: young (average approximately 16 years), middle-aged (around 41), aged (approximately 62) and long-lived (more than 75). To avoid experimental bias, donors of different ages were randomly spread across the sequencing lanes. Using deep sequencing normalized with unique cDNA molecular identifiers, the study measured how TCR beta repertoire diversity changes with age. Study-level results and caveats: A strong correlation was found between observed TCR beta diversity and the percentage of naive T cells measured by flow cytometry. Because profiling used bulk unsorted PBMCs, naive and antigen-experienced compartments could not be compared conclusively. Observed TCR beta diversity per million T cells fell roughly linearly with age, and a significant reduction was already apparent by age around 40. The CMV infection status of donors was not known, potentially confounding age-related changes in expanded clonotypes. Compared with the aged group, more naive CD4+ T cells, fewer expanded clones and increased TCR diversity were shown by the long-lived group, suggesting age selection. Estimates of total diversity based on one million sequenced T cells were considered lower bounds and underestimates.

This clonotype was observed at least ten times. There is no known antigen for this receptor. Base-call qualities are not available, and no considerably larger clone is one nucleotide away. Systemically healthy Caucasian individuals from Russia, some 38 in total and aged roughly 6 to 95 years, were included as donors. Each donor gave ten milliliters of peripheral blood, collected into EDTA-treated Vacutainer tubes. PBMCs were isolated by Ficoll-Paque density-gradient centrifugation, with at least 7 million obtained per sample. Trizol reagent was used to extract total RNA from PBMCs, with at least 5.5 micrograms per sample. The percentages of naive CD45RAhigh/CD27high T cells were determined by flow cytometry on a PBMC aliquot from every donor. The method behind the library was 5' RACE. Sequencing instrument: Illumina HiSeq 2500. A second 7 to 11 cycle PCR used a sample-barcoded 5' primer and a J-beta primer mix. A unique molecular identifier was introduced onto each TCR beta cDNA molecule by a template-switch 5' adaptor carrying 12 random nucleotides. At least 2.5 million CDR3-containing paired-end reads were obtained from each sample. First-strand cDNA synthesis was performed from all RNA using the Mint cDNA synthesis kit, with priming by a TRBC-specific oligonucleotide. Following uracil-DNA glycosylase treatment, all cDNA underwent a first 18-cycle PCR with the universal primers M1SS and BC2_uni_R. The paper's data handling went like this. Each sample was normalized by randomly selecting 1 million high-quality reads, each carrying a distinct molecular identifier. Instead of being binned into consensus sequences, reads that shared molecular identifiers were thrown out. MiTCR, with a Q25 quality threshold and the strictest error-elimination algorithm, was used for CDR3 identification, clonotype clustering and error correction. Lower-bound total TCR beta diversity was estimated with a nonparametric unseen species model using Euler transformation. TCRdb redid the processing of the public reads, applying fastp at Q25 and MiXCR, and retained in-frame beta chains. Rows are combined by CDR3 protein, so each entry shows the most common genes and DNA. TCRdb's processing, not the study's, gives the V and J calls here. The sample data list more than 550,000 distinct CDR3 sequences, and approximately 21% of these were observed just once. About 22% of the sample lies in the top ten.

CDR1 and CDR2 were assigned from the germline V gene as MRHNA and SNTAGT. Trimming removed 5 bases from V and 1 base from J; the gene matches leave 4 bases unexplained. Counted from cysteine to phenylalanine, this CDR3 has 15 amino acids. The DNA shown is the 45-base CDR3, in frame from base 1. The sequence derives from a man between 70 and 80 years old in good health. The chain couples TRBV6-4 to TRBJ2-3, and TRBD2 aligns with 9 junction nucleotides. Sequences were obtained from blood. CDR3 sequence: CASSPASGGTDTQYF. At the DNA level, the sequence is TGTGCCAGCAGTCCGGCTAGCGGGGGCACAGATACGCAGTATTTT.